What follows are 30 T cell receptor beta chains derived from one specimen sequenced in a study of blood T cell repertoires in COVID-19. Libraries were prepared by immunoSEQ multiplex PCR; TCRdb keeps only in-frame clonotypes and omits some of them. This table holds 250,000 to 300,000 clones, 80% to 90% found once. What was sequenced was PBMCs or T cells enriched from blood (not recorded which). The receptors originated from a woman aged 45-65 years who had recovered from COVID-19.

The chain combines TRBV7-2 with TRBJ1-5; 7 bases are shared with TRBD1. CDR3 length: 16 residues. Germline V gene lookup returns CDR1 SGHTA and CDR2 FQGNSA. After removal of 5 bases from V and 0 bases from J, the junction contained 7 bases not matched to a gene. CDR3 amino acids: CASSRTGAYSNQPQHF. The DNA for the CDR3 is TGTGCCAGCAGCCGGACAGGAGCCTATAGCAATCAGCCCCAGCATTTT.

The rearrangement joins TRBV6-1 to TRBJ1-1, with D tentatively TRBD1 (6 bases). Germline values: CDR1 MNHNS, CDR2 SASEGT. Trimming removed 2 bases from V and 4 bases from J, with 11 bases in between. There are 14 residues in the CDR3. The CDR3 DNA is TGTGCCAGCAGTGAACATGGGGGCCCCACTGAAGCTTTCTTT. Its protein is CASSEHGGPTEAFF.

This clone showed up just a few times. The rearrangement links TRBV7-9 to TRBJ2-7; 13 nucleotides agree with TRBD2. The CDR3 runs 18 residues. The V gene's germline CDR1 is SEHNR and CDR2 FQNEAQ (reference sequence). J was trimmed by 5 bases and V by 0 bases; bases with no gene match: 10. The CDR3 loop is CASSLAWTSGRGSHEQYF. The CDR3 DNA follows: TGTGCCAGCAGCTTAGCGTGGACTAGCGGGAGAGGGAGCCACGAGCAGTACTTC.

V gene TRBV11-2 combines with J gene TRBJ2-1, with TRBD2 identical over 7 bases. The V gene end was trimmed by 3 bases and the J gene end by 8 bases; junction bases not matched to a gene: 7. The CDR3 runs to 14 residues. The germline V gene encodes CDR1 SGHAT and CDR2 FQNNGV. The CDR3 sequence is CASSLGGTFDEQFF. The CDR3 nucleotides are TGTGCCAGCAGCTTGGGGGGGACGTTCGATGAGCAGTTCTTC. The full variable domain, completed using reference TRBV11-2 and TRBJ2-1, is EAGVAQSPRYKIIEKRQSVAFWCNPISGHATLYWYQQILGQGPKLLIQFQNNGVVDDSQLPKDRFSAERLKGVDSTLKIQPAKLEDSAVYLCASSLGGTFDEQFFGPGTRLTVL.

This clone is a singleton in its sample. The V gene is TRBV28, the J gene TRBJ2-7, with TRBD2 identical over 10 bases. The germline V gene encodes CDR1 MDHEN and CDR2 SYDVKM. The CDR3 loop spans 14 amino acids. Trimming at V came to 5 bases and at J to 4 bases, leaving 5 bases not matched to a gene. For the CDR3, the DNA is TGTGCCAGCAGTATGCTGACTAGCGGGTACGAGCAGTACTTC. It codes for CASSMLTSGYEQYF.

The chain uses TRBV28 and TRBJ2-6; TRBD1 matches at 7 bases. CDR1 MDHEN and CDR2 SYDVKM come from the germline V gene. V was clipped by 6 bases and J by 2 bases; unmatched bases: 10. The CDR3 loop spans 17 amino acids. Here the CDR3 DNA reads TGTGCCAGCAGCCTAGGGGGTAGGGGGCCTGGGGCCAACGTCCTGACTTTC. Protein: CASSLGGRGPGANVLTF.

This clone was observed a few times. V gene TRBV2 combines with J gene TRBJ1-1; TRBD1 is a possible D gene (6 bases). The germline V gene has CDR1 SNHLY and CDR2 FYNNEI. V lost 4 bases, J lost 1 base, and 10 bases lay in between. The CDR3 runs to 14 residues. The CDR3 spells CASSVDSRNTEAFF. For the CDR3, the DNA is TGTGCCAGCAGTGTGGACAGCAGGAACACTGAAGCTTTCTTT.

The chain uses TRBV25-1 and TRBJ1-4; D is uncertain. CDR1 and CDR2 (germline): MGHDK, SYGVNS. With 6 bases removed from V and 5 bases from J, the gap between germline ends came to 4 bases. The CDR3 has 11 residues. The CDR3 DNA sequence: TGTGCCAGCAGACAAAATGAAAAACTGTTTTTT. This gives the protein CASRQNEKLFF.

The V call is TRBV19, the J call TRBJ1-6, with 7 positions matching TRBD1. V lost 5 bases, J lost 10 bases, and 5 bases stayed unmatched. CDR3 length: 13 residues. Germline V gene sequence: CDR1 LNHDA, CDR2 SQIVND (reference sequence). This CDR3 reads CASSRQGQSPLHF. In nucleotides, the CDR3 is TGTGCCAGTAGTCGACAGGGACAATCACCCCTCCACTTT.

The chain couples TRBV5-1 to TRBJ2-7; 11 bases match TRBD2. This CDR3 region has 15 residues. V gave up 0 bases and J gave up 2 bases; unmatched junction bases: 1. CDR1 is SGHRS, CDR2 YFSETQ, per germline. Here the CDR3 reads CASSLVTSGTYEQYF. CDR3 nucleotide sequence: TGCGCCAGCAGCTTGGTGACTAGCGGGACCTACGAGCAGTACTTC.

The chain recombines TRBV5-1 with TRBJ2-7; unclear D gene. Germline assignment: CDR1 SGHRS and CDR2 YFSETQ. V shed 1 base and J shed 7 bases, with 27 bases lying between them. The CDR3 length is 18 residues. The CDR3 nucleotides are TGCGCCAGCAGCTTGCAGACCGGAGCCGGGTCTCCCGCGTGGGAGCAGTACTTC. It is translated as CASSLQTGAGSPAWEQYF.

The gene calls are TRBV4-1 and TRBJ2-1, with D perhaps matching TRBD2 (6 bases). V lost 7 bases and J lost 2, with 15 bases in between. Germline CDR1 is MGHRA and CDR2 is YSYEKL. CDR3 length equals 15 residues. CDR3 sequence reads: CASNPLGGTYNEQFF. CDR3 bases: TGCGCCAGCAACCCTCTGGGCGGGACCTACAATGAGCAGTTCTTC.

V gene TRBV5-1 combines with J gene TRBJ2-1; TRBD2 agrees at 9 bases. The V and J ends lost 0 bases and 5 bases, in that order; junction bases with no gene match: 3. The CDR3 spans 15 residues. Germline V CDR1 and CDR2: SGHRS, YFSETQ. This CDR3 is CASSLGTSDNNEQFF. The CDR3 DNA follows: TGCGCCAGCAGCTTGGGGACTAGCGATAACAATGAGCAGTTCTTC.

This chain connects TRBV20-1 to TRBJ2-1, with 14 bases aligning to TRBD2. CDR3 length: 15 amino acids. Germline values: CDR1 DFQATT, CDR2 SNEGSKA (reference sequence). The trim removed 3 bases at V and 7 bases at J, leaving 5 bases unmatched. CDR3 in DNA: TGCAGTGCTAGTGGCGGGACTAGCGGGAGAAATGAGCAGTTCTTC. Translating it yields CSASGGTSGRNEQFF.

The CDR3 DNA reads TGCAGCGTTGAAGCAAGGATGACTAGCGCTTACAATGAGCAGTTCTTC. This translates into CSVEARMTSAYNEQFF. This rearrangement joins TRBV29-1 to TRBJ2-1; 8 bases align to TRBD2. This CDR3 has 16 residues. Germline CDR1 SQVTM, CDR2 ANQGSEA. The J segment lost 4 bases and the V segment lost 1 base, leaving 9 bases of the junction unmatched.

The chain joins TRBV28 to TRBJ2-1; 12 bases map to TRBD2. Trimming cost V 7 bases and J 0 bases; bases outside gene matches: 16. The CDR3 consists of 20 residues. CDR1 and CDR2 (germline): MDHEN, SYDVKM. The CDR3 region has the DNA TGTGCCAGCACCCAACTCAACCCTAGCGGGAGGGCTAGCTCCTACAATGAGCAGTTCTTC. It encodes CASTQLNPSGRASSYNEQFF.

The genes are TRBV9 and TRBJ1-4; 9 nucleotides agree with TRBD1. With 3 bases clipped from V and 0 bases from J, the junction kept 6 bases outside the gene matches. Germline lookup yields CDR1 SGDLS and CDR2 YYNGEE. The length of the CDR3 is 17 residues. CDR3 residues: CASSAGQGRATNEKLFF. For the CDR3, the DNA is TGTGCCAGCAGCGCCGGACAGGGGCGCGCAACTAATGAAAAACTGTTTTTT.

This clone was seen only once. V gene TRBV3-1 (or the pseudogene TRBV3-2) combines with J gene TRBJ1-1, with unresolved D. The CDR3 is 13 residues long. The V gene's germline CDR1 is LGHDT and CDR2 YNNKEL (reference sequence). Trimming took off 1 base at V and 5 bases at J, with 8 bases between the two ends. CDR3 sequence (DNA): TGTGCCAGCAGCCAAGCCCCGGGGACTGAAGCTTTCTTT. Translated, it gives CASSQAPGTEAFF.

V gene TRBV27 combines with J gene TRBJ1-2, with 9 bases aligning to TRBD1. There are 16 residues in the CDR3. CDR1 and CDR2 from the germline V gene are MNHEY and SMNVEV (reference sequence). V was pared by 0 bases and J by 7 bases, with 9 bases of the junction left unmatched. The CDR3, as DNA: TGTGCCAGCAGTTTATCTGGCGGACAGGGGCGGGGTGGCTACACCTTC. This sequence encodes CASSLSGGQGRGGYTF.

In its sample, this clone was seen once. The rearrangement uses TRBV3-1 (or the pseudogene TRBV3-2) and TRBJ2-7, with 8 bases that match TRBD2. The CDR3 is made up of 14 amino acids. The trim removed 1 base at V and 4 bases at J, leaving 3 bases unmatched. CDR1 and CDR2 (germline): LGHDT, YNNKEL (reference sequence). DNA for the CDR3: TGTGCCAGCAGCCAAGTGTCTAGCGGGTACGAGCAGTACTTC. It yields the protein CASSQVSSGYEQYF.

This clone was seen more than once but under ten times. The chain joins TRBV5-1 to TRBJ2-5; D is unresolved. The germline V gene has CDR1 SGHRS and CDR2 YFSETQ. The CDR3 length is 12 residues. V was shortened by 0 bases and J by 5 bases, with 5 bases between the two germline ends. CDR3 in amino acids: CASSLDSETQYF. CDR3 in DNA: TGCGCCAGCAGCTTGGACTCCGAGACCCAGTACTTC.

V usage is TRBV10-3 and J usage is TRBJ2-3; perhaps TRBD2 as D (6 bases). CDR1 and CDR2 (germline): ENHRY, SYGVKD. The V end lost 11 bases, the J end lost 5 bases, and 23 bases lay between the germline ends. This CDR3 contains 15 residues. CDR3 in amino acids: CASGGGLVSVDTQYF. The CDR3 DNA is TGTGCCTCAGGCGGAGGGTTGGTGTCAGTAGATACGCAGTATTTT.

This chain links TRBV6-5 with TRBJ2-3, with 8 bases lining up with TRBD1. V trimming: 6 bases; J trimming: 4 bases; junction bases outside the gene matches: 3. In germline, CDR1 is MNHEY, CDR2 SVGAGI. The CDR3 has 13 residues. The CDR3 here is CASRRQGSDTQYF. CDR3 sequence (DNA): TGTGCCAGCAGAAGACAGGGGTCAGATACGCAGTATTTT.

The chain combines TRBV29-1 with TRBJ1-3; 10 bases line up with TRBD1. This CDR3 has 14 residues. From germline, CDR1 is SQVTM and CDR2 ANQGSEA. Losses at the gene ends were 7 bases for V and 4 bases for J; bases not matched to a gene: 7. The CDR3 sequence: CSAWDRGRGNTIYF. For the CDR3, the DNA is TGCAGCGCTTGGGACAGGGGACGAGGAAACACCATATATTTT.

The chain joins TRBV2 to TRBJ2-2; 8 nucleotides agree with TRBD2. Germline-derived CDR1 and CDR2 are SNHLY and FYNNEI. V lost 5 bases and J lost 0; bases outside the gene matches: 2. The CDR3 is 15 residues long. The CDR3 reads CASSIAGTNTGELFF. The CDR3 DNA reads TGTGCCAGCAGTATAGCGGGGACGAACACCGGGGAGCTGTTTTTT.

The chain has TRBV18 and TRBJ1-1, with 12 bases fitting TRBD1. CDR1 and CDR2 (germline): KGHSH, LQKENI. V gave up 0 bases and J gave up 6 bases; unmatched junction bases: 11. The CDR3 spans 18 residues. The DNA of the CDR3 is TGTGCCAGCTCACCACCGCCGGGACAGGGGGCGCGATTAGCTGAAGCTTTCTTT. Its translation: CASSPPPGQGARLAEAFF.

The CDR3 DNA reads as TGTGCTAGCGCTCACAGGGGCTCCTACAATGAGCAGTTCTTC. Translating it yields CASAHRGSYNEQFF. The chain uses TRBV12-5 and TRBJ2-1; 7 positions match TRBD1. This CDR3 spans 14 amino acids. The V gene end was trimmed by 9 bases and the J gene end by 0 bases; junction bases not matched to a gene: 5. Germline lookup yields CDR1 LGHNT and CDR2 FRNRAP. Filled out from reference TRBV12-5 and TRBJ2-1, the complete variable domain reads DARVTQTPRHKVTEMGQEVTMRCQPILGHNTVFWYRQTMMQGLELLAYFRNRAPLDDSGMPKDRFSAEMPDATLATLKIQPSEPRDSAVYFCASAHRGSYNEQFFGPGTRLTVL.

The chain employs TRBV3-1 (or the pseudogene TRBV3-2) and TRBJ1-1, with D perhaps TRBD1 (5 bases). CDR1 and CDR2 (germline): LGHDT, YNNKEL (reference sequence). The CDR3 consists of 15 residues. Trimming shortened V by 1 base and J by 5 bases, and 14 bases separated the two germline ends. The CDR3 is CASSQGWGERTEAFF. The CDR3, as DNA: TGTGCCAGCAGCCAAGGGTGGGGGGAAAGGACTGAAGCTTTCTTT.

For the CDR3, the DNA is TGTGCCAGCAGTTTTGGAGGGTTTGGGTCACCCCTCCACTTT. Protein product: CASSFGGFGSPLHF. The rearrangement joins TRBV27 to TRBJ1-6; D is unclear. V lost 3 bases to trimming and J lost 10 bases, with 13 bases between them. The germline CDR1 and CDR2 sequences are MNHEY and SMNVEV (reference sequence). The CDR3 sequence is 14 residues long.

The genes are TRBV7-6 and TRBJ1-3, with D tentatively TRBD1 (5 bases). CDR3 size: 16 residues. Per germline, CDR1 SGHVS and CDR2 FNYEAQ. V was cut by 6 bases and J by 1 base, with 16 bases left in between. DNA for the CDR3: TGTGCCAGCAGTGCCGACGGGGGGTGGTCTGGAAACACCATATATTTT. Encoded protein: CASSADGGWSGNTIYF.